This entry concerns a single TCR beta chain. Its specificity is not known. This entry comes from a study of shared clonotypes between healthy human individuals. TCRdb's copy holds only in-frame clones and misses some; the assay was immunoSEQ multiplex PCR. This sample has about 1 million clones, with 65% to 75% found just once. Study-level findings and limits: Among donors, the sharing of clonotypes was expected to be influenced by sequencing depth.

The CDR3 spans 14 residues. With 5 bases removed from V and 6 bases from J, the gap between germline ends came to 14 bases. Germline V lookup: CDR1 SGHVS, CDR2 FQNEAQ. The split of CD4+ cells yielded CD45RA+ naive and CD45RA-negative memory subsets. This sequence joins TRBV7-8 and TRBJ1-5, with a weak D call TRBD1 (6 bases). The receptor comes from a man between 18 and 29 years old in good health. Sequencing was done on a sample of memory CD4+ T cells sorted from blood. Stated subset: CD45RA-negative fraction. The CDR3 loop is CASSLLEGGQPQHF. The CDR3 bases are TGTGCCAGCAGCCTTTTAGAGGGGGGTCAGCCCCAGCATTTT.